This TCR beta chain is from a study of regulatory T cells in long-lasting Graves disease. Notes on the study in general: Persistent Graves' patients showed less TCR diversity than newly diagnosed ones.

For this clonotype: Its antigen is not known.

CDR3-region Arm-PCR and iRepertoire HTBI primers produced the TCR beta libraries. One entry per CDR3 protein, called by TCRdb with MiXCR from the multiplex PCR reads. The data show 400,000 to 450,000 distinct CDR3 sequences, with more than 13% seen just once and over 15% held by the top ten. Time point here: newly diagnosed GD, antithyroid drugs for less than 3 months. PBMCs were the source of the RNA used for TCR sequencing. Germline loops: CDR1 SGHDT, CDR2 YYEEEE. V lost 0 bases, J lost 7 bases, and 11 bases lay in between. This CDR3 region has 14 residues. The same specimen was also included in a second study, on T cells in Graves' hyperthyroidism and ophthalmopathy. That publication notes: Exclusion of a patient resulted from uncontrolled infection, other autoimmune disease, pregnancy or lactation. Ophthalmopathy was identified by the model a median about six months ahead of onset.

The receptor was derived from a woman in her thirties with Graves disease. This rearrangement joins TRBV5-6 to TRBJ2-1; D ambiguous. Sequenced here: peripheral blood mononuclear cells (PBMCs), sampled at new diagnosis, from a patient treated with antithyroid drugs. This CDR3 reads CASSLDVKLNEQFF. The CDR3 region has the DNA TGTGCCAGCAGCTTGGACGTCAAGTTAAATGAGCAGTTCTTC.